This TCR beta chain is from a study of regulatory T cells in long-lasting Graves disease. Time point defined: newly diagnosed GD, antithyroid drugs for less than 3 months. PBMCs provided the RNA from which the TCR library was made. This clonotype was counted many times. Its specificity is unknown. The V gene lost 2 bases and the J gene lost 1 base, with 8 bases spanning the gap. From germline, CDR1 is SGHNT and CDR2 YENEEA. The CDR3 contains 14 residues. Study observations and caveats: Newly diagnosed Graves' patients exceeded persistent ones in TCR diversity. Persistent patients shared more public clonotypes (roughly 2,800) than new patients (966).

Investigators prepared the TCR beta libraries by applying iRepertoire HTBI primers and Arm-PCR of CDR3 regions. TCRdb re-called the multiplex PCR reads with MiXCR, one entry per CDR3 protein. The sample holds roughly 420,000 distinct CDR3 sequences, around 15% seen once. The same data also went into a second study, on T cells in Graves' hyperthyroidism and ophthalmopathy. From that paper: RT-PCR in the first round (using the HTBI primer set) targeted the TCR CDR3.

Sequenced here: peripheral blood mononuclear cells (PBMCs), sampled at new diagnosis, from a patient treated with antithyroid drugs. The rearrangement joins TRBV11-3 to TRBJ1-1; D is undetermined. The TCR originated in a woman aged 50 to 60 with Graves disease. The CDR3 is CASSLSGPNTEAFF. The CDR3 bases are TGTGCCAGCAGCTTATCTGGGCCGAACACTGAAGCTTTCTTT.